This T cell receptor beta chain was recorded in a study of cytomegalovirus exposure and HLA in healthy donors. The CDR3 length is 14 residues. Germline-derived CDR1 and CDR2 are SGHRS and YFSETQ. V gave up 4 bases and J gave up 6 bases; unmatched junction bases: 8. Concerning this clone: Its matching antigen is unknown.

PCR amplification relied on 60 Vbeta primers (plus 13 Jbeta primers). Clones were sequenced by immunoSEQ multiplex PCR, and TCRdb holds only the in-frame ones, with some missing. The sample lists approximately 210,000 clones; roughly 79% were seen once. There were likely unrecorded immune exposures, though donors were nominally healthy when sampled. Study-wide results and caveats: A link between a missense DCLRE1C variant and TCR beta V- and J-gene trimming emerged from a later analysis. Across HLA loci, a later analysis found differing TCR association rates, with DRB1 most and HLA-C fewest. Apparent HLA restriction characterized most CMV-associated TCR beta chains in a later analysis.

Input material: PBMCs. This TCR was sampled from a male donor in good health and CMV-seronegative. The chain recombines TRBV5-1 with TRBJ2-7; 9 bases line up with TRBD1. CDR3 nucleotides: TGCGCCAGCAGCAAACAGGGGGCGTCGGGCGAGCAGTACTTC. This translates into CASSKQGASGEQYF.